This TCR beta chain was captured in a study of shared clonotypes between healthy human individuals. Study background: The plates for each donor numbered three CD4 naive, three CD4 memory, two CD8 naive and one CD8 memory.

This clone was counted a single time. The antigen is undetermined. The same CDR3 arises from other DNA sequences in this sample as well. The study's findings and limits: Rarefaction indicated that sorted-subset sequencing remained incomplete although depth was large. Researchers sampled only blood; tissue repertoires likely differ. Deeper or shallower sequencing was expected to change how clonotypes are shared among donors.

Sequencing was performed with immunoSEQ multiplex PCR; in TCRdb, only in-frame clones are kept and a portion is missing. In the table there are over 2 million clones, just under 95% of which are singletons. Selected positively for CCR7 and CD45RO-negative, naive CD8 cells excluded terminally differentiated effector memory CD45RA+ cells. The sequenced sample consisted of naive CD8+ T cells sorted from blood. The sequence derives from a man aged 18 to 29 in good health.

CDR3 sequence (DNA): TGTGCCAGCAGCTTTAGTGGGGCCTACGAGCAGTACTTC. Protein sequence: CASSFSGAYEQYF. The chain carries TRBV7-9 and TRBJ2-7; D is ambiguous. Trimming left V 3 bases short and J 2 bases short, with 8 bases between. The length of the CDR3 is 13 residues. CDR1 and CDR2 (germline): SEHNR, FQNEAQ (reference sequence).